This T cell receptor beta chain was sequenced during a study of T cells in narcolepsy. Assay used: immunoSEQ multiplex PCR; TCRdb lists only in-frame clones, some missing. This sample has about 22,000 clones, with approximately 80% found just once. The study's findings and limits: No autoreactive T cell clone sequences appeared in some memory CD4+ repertoires. Comparing one patient's CSF and blood CD4+ clonotypes highlighted HCRT- and TRIB2-specific autoreactive clonotypes.

Germline CDR1 and CDR2: LNHDA and SQIVND (reference sequence). The CDR3 has 16 residues. The V gene lost 5 bases and the J gene lost 3 bases, with 18 bases spanning the gap. Turning to this clone: The antigen remains unidentified.

Sample: memory (CD45RA-) CD4+ T cells from blood. This clonotype originated in a human donor in good health. The chain carries TRBV19 and TRBJ2-3; D is unclear. In DNA, the CDR3 is TGTGCCAGTAGTGTGGGTCCGCACCTTGGGACAGATACGCAGTATTTT. Translation gives CASSVGPHLGTDTQYF.